This T cell receptor (beta chain) was captured by sequencing in a study of shared clonotypes between healthy human individuals. Using immunoSEQ multiplex PCR, the repertoire was profiled, and TCRdb retains in-frame clones only, with some absent. The sample lists over a million clones; around 76% were seen once. Study-wide results and limits: Larger estimated richness was generally seen in naive subsets than in memory subsets. Only blood was sampled; tissue repertoires likely differ.

Details on this clone: Its antigen is not known.

This CDR3 region has 13 residues. Trimming removed 5 bases from V and 1 base from J, with 8 bases in between. From germline, CDR1 is SEHNR and CDR2 FQNEAQ (reference sequence). The material sequenced was memory CD4+ T cells sorted from blood. Subset: CD45RA-negative fraction. The TCR sequence derives from a man between 18 and 29 years old in good health. The chain uses TRBV7-9 and TRBJ1-1; D gene ambiguous. CDR3 protein: CASSRQKNTEAFF. DNA of the CDR3: TGTGCCAGCAGCCGACAAAAGAACACTGAAGCTTTCTTT.